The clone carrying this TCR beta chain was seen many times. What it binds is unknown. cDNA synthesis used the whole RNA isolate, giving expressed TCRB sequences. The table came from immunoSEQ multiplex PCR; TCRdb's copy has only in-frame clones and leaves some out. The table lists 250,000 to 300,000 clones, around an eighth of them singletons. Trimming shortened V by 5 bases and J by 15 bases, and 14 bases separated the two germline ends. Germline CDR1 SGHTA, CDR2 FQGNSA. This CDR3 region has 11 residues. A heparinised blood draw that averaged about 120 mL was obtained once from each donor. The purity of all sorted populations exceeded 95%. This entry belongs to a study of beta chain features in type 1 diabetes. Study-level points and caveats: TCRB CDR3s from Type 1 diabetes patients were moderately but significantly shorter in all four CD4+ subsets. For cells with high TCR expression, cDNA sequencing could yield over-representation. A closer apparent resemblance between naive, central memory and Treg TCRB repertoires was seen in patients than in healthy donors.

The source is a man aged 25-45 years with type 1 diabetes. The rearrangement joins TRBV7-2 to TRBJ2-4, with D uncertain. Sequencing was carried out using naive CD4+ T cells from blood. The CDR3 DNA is TGTGCCAGCAGCGCGAACGGTCGGTGGTACTTC. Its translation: CASSANGRWYF.